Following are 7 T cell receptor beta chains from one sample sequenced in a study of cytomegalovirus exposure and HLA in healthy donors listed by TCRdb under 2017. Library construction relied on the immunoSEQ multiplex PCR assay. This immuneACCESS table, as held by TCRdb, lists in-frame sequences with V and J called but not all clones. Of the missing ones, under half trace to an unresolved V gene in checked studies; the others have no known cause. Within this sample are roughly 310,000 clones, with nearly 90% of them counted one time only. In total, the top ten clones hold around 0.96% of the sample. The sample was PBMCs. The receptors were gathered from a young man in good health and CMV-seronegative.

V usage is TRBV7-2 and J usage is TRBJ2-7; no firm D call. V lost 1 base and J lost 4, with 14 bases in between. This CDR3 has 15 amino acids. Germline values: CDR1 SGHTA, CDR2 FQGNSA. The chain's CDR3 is CASSLVVLNRYEQYF. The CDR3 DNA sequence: TGTGCCAGCAGCTTAGTGGTTTTGAACAGATACGAGCAGTACTTC.

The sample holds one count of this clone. CDR3 sequence reads: CASSYPAGEAFF. The CDR3 nucleotides read TGTGCCAGCAGTTACCCTGCAGGGGAAGCTTTCTTT. The V gene is TRBV6-6, the J gene TRBJ1-1; the D gene is possibly TRBD1 (5 bases). Germline CDR1 and CDR2: MNHNY and SVGAGI (reference sequence). With 2 bases removed from V and 8 bases from J, the gap between germline ends came to 9 bases. The CDR3 is 12 residues long.

CDR3 region: CASSREGGREKLFF. Written as DNA, the CDR3 is TGTGCCAGCAGCCGAGAGGGTGGACGTGAAAAACTGTTTTTT. J is TRBJ1-4 and V is TRBV7-2; D not resolved. CDR1 SGHTA and CDR2 FQGNSA come from the germline V gene. The CDR3 sequence is 14 residues long. The V gene lost 5 bases and the J gene lost 7 bases, with 14 bases spanning the gap.

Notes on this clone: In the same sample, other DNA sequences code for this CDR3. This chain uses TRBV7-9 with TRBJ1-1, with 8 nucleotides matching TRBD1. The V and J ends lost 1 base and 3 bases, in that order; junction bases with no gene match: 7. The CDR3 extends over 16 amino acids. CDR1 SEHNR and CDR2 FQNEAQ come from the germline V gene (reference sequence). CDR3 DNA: TGTGCCAGCAGCTTAGGGCAGGGGGCTGGAGACACTGAAGCTTTCTTT. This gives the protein CASSLGQGAGDTEAFF.

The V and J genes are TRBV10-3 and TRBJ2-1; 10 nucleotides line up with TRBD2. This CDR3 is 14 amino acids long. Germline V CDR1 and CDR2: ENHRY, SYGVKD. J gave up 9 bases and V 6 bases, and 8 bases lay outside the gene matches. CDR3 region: CAISPSGGMGEQFF. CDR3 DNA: TGTGCCATCAGCCCTAGCGGGGGTATGGGTGAGCAGTTCTTC.

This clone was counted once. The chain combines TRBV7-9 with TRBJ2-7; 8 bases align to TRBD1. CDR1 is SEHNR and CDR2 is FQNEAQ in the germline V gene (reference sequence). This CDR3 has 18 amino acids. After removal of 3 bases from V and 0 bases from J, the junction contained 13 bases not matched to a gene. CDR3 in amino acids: CASSFLGTTGANSYEQYF. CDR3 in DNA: TGTGCCAGCAGCTTTTTGGGGACGACAGGGGCAAACTCCTACGAGCAGTACTTC.

CDR3 in DNA: TGTGCCAGCAGCCCCAACAGAGAGACTAACTATGGCTACACCTTC. It translates to CASSPNRETNYGYTF. The chain joins TRBV11-1 to TRBJ1-2; D is unclear. Germline CDR1 and CDR2: SGHAT and FQDESV (reference sequence). V lost 5 bases and J 0 bases, leaving 13 bases between the germline ends. The CDR3 covers 15 residues.